The 25 T cell receptor beta chains in this list originate from one sample, sequenced in a study of T cell changes during pregnancy in multiple sclerosis. Sequenced by immunoSEQ multiplex PCR; TCRdb stores in-frame clones only, minus some. Counted here are some 56,000 clones, about 90% occurring once; the ten biggest clones make up about 0.64%. Here the sequenced sample was CD4+ T cells from peripheral blood mononuclear cells, taken after pregnancy. The source of these receptors is a female donor with multiple sclerosis, enrolled in a pregnancy study.

V and J are TRBV7-6 and TRBJ1-5; D perhaps matches TRBD1 (6 bases). This CDR3 comprises 13 residues. Trimming took off 5 bases at V and 6 bases at J, with 11 bases between the two ends. The germline V gene encodes CDR1 SGHVS and CDR2 FNYEAQ. The DNA of the CDR3 is TGTGCCAGCAGCCCGCCACAGGGTCAGCCCCAGCATTTT. Translation: CASSPPQGQPQHF.

A single count supports this clone. This chain links TRBV19 with TRBJ2-3, with TRBD1 matching 11 bases. Germline assignment: CDR1 LNHDA and CDR2 SQIVND (reference sequence). This CDR3 comprises 14 residues. V lost 4 bases, J lost 4 bases, and 1 base stayed unmatched. CDR3 nucleotides: TGTGCCAGTAGTAGGGACAGGGGGGCAGATACGCAGTATTTT. Its translation: CASSRDRGADTQYF.

This chain links TRBV6-6 with TRBJ2-3, with TRBD2 matching over 11 bases. V gave up 5 bases and J gave up 3 bases; unmatched junction bases: 4. CDR1 is MNHNY and CDR2 is SVGAGI in the germline V gene (reference sequence). The CDR3 consists of 15 residues. CDR3 in DNA: TGTGCCAGCAGTCTAGCGGGGGGACGAACAGATACGCAGTATTTT. It encodes CASSLAGGRTDTQYF.

V gene TRBV19 combines with J gene TRBJ2-5; no clear D gene. The CDR3 is made up of 15 amino acids. The V gene's germline CDR1 is LNHDA and CDR2 SQIVND (reference sequence). Trimming shortened V by 3 bases and J by 5 bases, and 16 bases separated the two germline ends. The CDR3 protein is CASSITTAPQETQYF. CDR3 in DNA: TGTGCCAGTAGTATCACCACCGCTCCGCAGGAGACCCAGTACTTC.

This clone appeared a single time. The chain has TRBV30 and TRBJ1-2; D perhaps matches TRBD1 (5 bases). Trimming removed 4 bases from V and 4 bases from J, with 10 bases in between. The CDR3 is 12 residues long. Germline-derived CDR1 and CDR2 are GTSNPN and SVGIG (reference sequence). CDR3 sequence: CAWTTDTYGYTF. As DNA, the CDR3 is TGTGCCTGGACGACAGACACCTATGGCTACACCTTC.

The chain employs TRBV7-8 and TRBJ2-1, with 10 bases that match TRBD2. The CDR3 has 14 residues. The germline CDR1 and CDR2 sequences are SGHVS and FQNEAQ. V dropped 6 bases and J dropped 6; count of bases not matched to a gene: 5. In nucleotides, the CDR3 is TGTGCCAGCAGTGGGACTAGCGCAAGCAATGAGCAGTTCTTC. Its protein product is CASSGTSASNEQFF.

The chain joins TRBV7-2 to TRBJ2-1; 7 nucleotides agree with TRBD1. With V trimmed by 3 bases and J by 4 bases, 9 bases remained unmatched. CDR1 is SGHTA and CDR2 is FQGNSA in the germline V gene. The CDR3 runs 16 residues. CDR3 residues: CASSFRRDRNYNEQFF. CDR3 DNA sequence: TGTGCCAGCAGCTTCCGCCGGGACAGAAATTACAATGAGCAGTTCTTC.

V and J are TRBV5-1 and TRBJ2-3, with 10 bases that match TRBD2. The CDR3 extends over 16 amino acids. Germline V CDR1 and CDR2: SGHRS, YFSETQ. The V segment lost 2 bases and the J segment 3 bases; nucleotides outside the gene matches: 6. DNA of the CDR3: TGCGCCAGCAGCTTCCAACGGGGACTAGCGACAGATACGCAGTATTTT. This sequence encodes CASSFQRGLATDTQYF.

The chain couples TRBV30 to TRBJ1-2; tentative D call: TRBD1 (5 bases). With 4 bases removed from V and 6 bases from J, the gap between germline ends came to 9 bases. The CDR3 loop spans 11 amino acids. Germline lookup yields CDR1 GTSNPN and CDR2 SVGIG (reference sequence). CDR3 residues: CAWNRGDGYTF. The CDR3 DNA sequence: TGTGCCTGGAATCGGGGGGATGGCTACACCTTC.

This clone was seen a handful of times. The chain has TRBV14 and TRBJ2-7; 8 nucleotides agree with TRBD2. V was clipped by 3 bases and J by 4 bases; unmatched bases: 8. The CDR3 covers 15 residues. CDR1 is SGHDN, CDR2 FVKESK, per germline. As DNA, the CDR3 is TGTGCCAGCAGCCACGGCGGGGGGCTACAGTACGAGCAGTACTTC. Its translation: CASSHGGGLQYEQYF.

The V call is TRBV5-1, the J call TRBJ2-2; tentatively, D is TRBD1 (5 bases). This CDR3 region has 16 residues. The germline CDR1 and CDR2 sequences are SGHRS and YFSETQ. The V and J ends lost 4 bases and 6 bases respectively, with 19 bases between them. The CDR3 region has the DNA TGCGCCAGCAGCGAGCAGGGTCCCCCCCCGCCCGGGGAGCTGTTTTTT. It translates to CASSEQGPPPPGELFF.

The CDR3 region has the DNA TGTGCCAGCACGGTACTGAGGGAGACCCAGTACTTC. This codes for CASTVLRETQYF. This chain joins TRBV18 and TRBJ2-5, with D hard to call. Looked up from germline, CDR1 is KGHSH and CDR2 is LQKENI. The V and J ends lost 8 bases and 5 bases respectively, with 12 bases between them. CDR3 length: 12 amino acids.

This clone has just a few counts. The CDR3 region is CASAQGDLSGNTIYF. CDR3 coding DNA: TGTGCCAGTGCGCAGGGGGATCTTTCTGGAAACACCATATATTTT. The chain uses TRBV19 and TRBJ1-3; 7 bases line up with TRBD1. The CDR3 is 15 amino acids. The ends lost 8 bases at V and 1 base at J; junction bases unmatched: 8. Looked up from germline, CDR1 is LNHDA and CDR2 is SQIVND (reference sequence).

The rearrangement joins TRBV13 to TRBJ1-2, with D possibly TRBD1 on 5 matching bases. Trimming took off 0 bases at V and 8 bases at J, with 16 bases between the two ends. CDR1 and CDR2 (germline): PRHDT, FYEKMQ (reference sequence). The CDR3 is 15 amino acids. CDR3 coding DNA: TGTGCCAGCAGCTTAGGCCAACAGGCCTTGGGGGGCTACACCTTC. It encodes CASSLGQQALGGYTF.

The chain links TRBV6-1 to TRBJ2-7; no clear D gene. This CDR3 spans 12 amino acids. CDR1 and CDR2 (germline): MNHNS, SASEGT. Trimming took off 1 base at V and 2 bases at J, with 3 bases between the two ends. The CDR3 here is CASSEVAYEQYF. CDR3 DNA: TGTGCCAGCAGTGAAGTAGCCTACGAGCAGTACTTC.

The chain recombines TRBV7-6 with TRBJ2-5, with 9 bases that match TRBD1. V lost 4 bases to trimming and J lost 4 bases; unmatched junction nucleotides: 4. The CDR3 has 14 amino acids. Germline V gives CDR1 SGHVS, CDR2 FNYEAQ. The CDR3 loop reads CASSSPDRGETQYF. CDR3 nucleotide sequence: TGTGCCAGCAGCTCACCGGACAGGGGAGAGACCCAGTACTTC. Full variable domain (remainder filled in from reference TRBV7-6 and TRBJ2-5): GAGVSQSPRYKVTKRGQDVALRCDPISGHVSLYWYRQALGQGPEFLTYFNYEAQQDKSGLPNDRFSAERPEGSISTLTIQRTEQRDSAMYRCASSSPDRGETQYFGPGTRLLVL.

This clone showed up just once. The gene calls are TRBV4-2 and TRBJ1-3; no clear D. CDR3 size: 16 residues. The germline gives CDR1 LGHNA, CDR2 YNFKEQ. V was cut by 0 bases and J by 2 bases, with 11 bases left in between. The chain's CDR3 is CASSQDPAGTGNTIYF. The CDR3 DNA sequence: TGTGCCAGCAGCCAAGATCCGGCGGGGACTGGAAACACCATATATTTT.

This chain uses TRBV7-2 with TRBJ2-7; 7 nucleotides match TRBD1. The CDR3 spans 15 residues. Germline CDR1 is SGHTA and CDR2 is FQGNSA. The V gene end was trimmed by 6 bases and the J gene end by 0 bases; junction bases not matched to a gene: 8. The CDR3 protein is CASSFRTGPSYEQYF. As DNA, the CDR3 is TGTGCCAGCAGTTTCCGGACAGGACCCTCCTACGAGCAGTACTTC.

In its sample, this clone was seen a few times. The rearrangement links TRBV6-5 to TRBJ1-2; perhaps TRBD1 as D (5 bases). V lost 10 bases to trimming and J lost 7 bases, with 22 bases between them. CDR1 MNHEY and CDR2 SVGAGI come from the germline V gene. The length of the CDR3 is 14 residues. In DNA, the CDR3 is TGTGCCACTTCTAGGGCAGGGTCATCGGGTGGCTACACCTTC. This codes for CATSRAGSSGGYTF.

The chain carries TRBV19 and TRBJ2-2; a weak D match, TRBD2 (6 bases). Between the trimmed V and J ends, which lost 7 bases and 5 bases, there was a span of 14 bases. The length of the CDR3 is 14 residues. Germline lookup yields CDR1 LNHDA and CDR2 SQIVND (reference sequence). CDR3 protein: CASTLLAFTGELFF. DNA of the CDR3: TGTGCCAGTACCCTACTAGCTTTTACCGGGGAGCTGTTTTTT.

This clone appeared a few times. The J gene is TRBJ2-2, the V gene TRBV5-4, with D possibly TRBD2 on 6 matching bases. Trimming cost V 0 bases and J 15 bases, with 18 bases left between them. The CDR3 has 14 residues. Looked up from germline, CDR1 is SGHNT and CDR2 is YYREEE (reference sequence). CDR3 residues: CASSLDSTGEAMFF. CDR3 DNA: TGTGCCAGCAGCTTGGACAGCACCGGGGAGGCGATGTTTTTT.

The CDR3 is CASSPRGQGDTGELFF. DNA of the CDR3: TGTGCCAGCAGCCCCCGGGGACAGGGGGACACCGGGGAGCTGTTTTTT. The chain links TRBV9 to TRBJ2-2, with 11 positions matching TRBD1. Germline V gene lookup returns CDR1 SGDLS and CDR2 YYNGEE. The CDR3 loop spans 16 amino acids. After removal of 4 bases from V and 3 bases from J, the junction contained 5 bases not matched to a gene.

This rearrangement joins TRBV19 to TRBJ1-6; 9 nucleotides match TRBD1. CDR1 LNHDA and CDR2 SQIVND come from the germline V gene (reference sequence). V shed 4 bases, J shed 9 bases, and the junction held 7 bases outside the gene matches. CDR3 length: 15 amino acids. The CDR3 sequence: CASSTGTGSTSPLHF. Written as DNA, the CDR3 is TGTGCCAGTAGTACCGGGACAGGGTCCACTTCACCCCTCCACTTT.

This chain links TRBV7-3 with TRBJ2-5; 7 bases are a match to TRBD1. Germline assignment: CDR1 SGHTA and CDR2 FQGTGA. The CDR3 has 12 residues. The V gene end was trimmed by 5 bases and the J gene end by 8 bases; junction bases not matched to a gene: 5. Written as DNA, the CDR3 is TGTGCCAGCAGCCAGGGACAGCAAACCCAGTACTTC. It yields the protein CASSQGQQTQYF.

This chain uses TRBV7-2 with TRBJ2-4; TRBD2 aligns across 7 bases. The germline V gene encodes CDR1 SGHTA and CDR2 FQGNSA. Unmatched junction bases numbered 11, after V lost 5 bases and J lost 10 bases. The CDR3 sequence is 14 residues long. CDR3 amino acids: CASSTQGRGSIQYF. The CDR3 coding sequence is TGTGCCAGCAGCACTCAAGGGCGGGGGTCAATTCAGTACTTC.